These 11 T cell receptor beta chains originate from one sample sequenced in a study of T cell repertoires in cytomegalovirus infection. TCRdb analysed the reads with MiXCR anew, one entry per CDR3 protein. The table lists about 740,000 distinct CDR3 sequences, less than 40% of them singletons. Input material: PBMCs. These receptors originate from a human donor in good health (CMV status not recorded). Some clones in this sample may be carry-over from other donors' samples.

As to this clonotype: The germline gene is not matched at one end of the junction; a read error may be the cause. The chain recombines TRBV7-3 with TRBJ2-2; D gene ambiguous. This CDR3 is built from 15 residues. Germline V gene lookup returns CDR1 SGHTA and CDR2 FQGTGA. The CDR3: CASSLTWGNTGELFF. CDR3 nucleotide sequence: TGTGCCAGCAGCCTAACTTGGGGGAACACCGGGGAGCTGTTTTTT.

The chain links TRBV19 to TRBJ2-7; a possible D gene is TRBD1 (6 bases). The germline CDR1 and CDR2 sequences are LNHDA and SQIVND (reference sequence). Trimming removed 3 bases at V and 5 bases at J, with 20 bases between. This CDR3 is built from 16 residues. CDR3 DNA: TGTGCCAGTAGTATGACAGGCGTGGGGGCTGAGGACGAGCAGTACTTC. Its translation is CASSMTGVGAEDEQYF.

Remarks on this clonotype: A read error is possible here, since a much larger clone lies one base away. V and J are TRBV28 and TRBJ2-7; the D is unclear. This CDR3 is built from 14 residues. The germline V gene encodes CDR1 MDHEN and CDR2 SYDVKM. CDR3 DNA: TGTGCCAGCAAAGGAATGCCAGCCCCCTACGAGCCGTACTTC. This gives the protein CASKGMPAPYEPYF. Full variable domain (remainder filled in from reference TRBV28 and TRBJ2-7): DVKVTQSSRYLVKRTGEKVFLECVQDMDHENMFWYRQDPGLGLRLIYFSYDVKMKEKGDIPEGYSVSREKKERFSLILESASTNQTSMYLCASKGMPAPYEPYFGPGTRLTVT.

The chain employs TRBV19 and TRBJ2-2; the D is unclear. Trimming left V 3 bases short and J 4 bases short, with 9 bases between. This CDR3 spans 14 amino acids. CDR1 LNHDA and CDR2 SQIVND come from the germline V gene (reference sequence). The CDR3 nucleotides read TGTGCCAGTAGTATTGATGGTGCCACCGGGGAGCTGTTTTTT. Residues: CASSIDGATGELFF. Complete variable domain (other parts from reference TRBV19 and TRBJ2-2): DGGITQSPKYLFRKEGQNVTLSCEQNLNHDAMYWYRQDPGQGLRLIYYSQIVNDFQKGDIAEGYSVSREKKESFPLTVTSAQKNPTAFYLCASSIDGATGELFFGEGSRLTVL.

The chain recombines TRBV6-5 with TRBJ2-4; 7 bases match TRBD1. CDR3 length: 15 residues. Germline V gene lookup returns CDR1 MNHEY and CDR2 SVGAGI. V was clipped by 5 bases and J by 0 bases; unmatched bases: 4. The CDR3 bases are TGTGCCAGCAGTGTCACAGGGGAAGCCAAAAACATTCAGTACTTC. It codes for CASSVTGEAKNIQYF.

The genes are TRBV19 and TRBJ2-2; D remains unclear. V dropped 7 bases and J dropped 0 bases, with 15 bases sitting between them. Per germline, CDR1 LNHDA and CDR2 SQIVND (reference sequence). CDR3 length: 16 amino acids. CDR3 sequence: CASNTPRESNTGELFF. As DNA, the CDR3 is TGTGCCAGTAATACCCCCCGTGAGTCGAACACCGGGGAGCTGTTTTTT.

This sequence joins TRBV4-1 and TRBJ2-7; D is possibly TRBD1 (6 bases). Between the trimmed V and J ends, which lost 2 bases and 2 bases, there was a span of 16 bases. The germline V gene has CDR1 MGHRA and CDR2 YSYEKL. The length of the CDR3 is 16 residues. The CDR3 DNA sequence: TGCGCCAGCAGCCAACTATCGGACAGCCTCACCTACGAGCAGTACTTC. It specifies CASSQLSDSLTYEQYF.

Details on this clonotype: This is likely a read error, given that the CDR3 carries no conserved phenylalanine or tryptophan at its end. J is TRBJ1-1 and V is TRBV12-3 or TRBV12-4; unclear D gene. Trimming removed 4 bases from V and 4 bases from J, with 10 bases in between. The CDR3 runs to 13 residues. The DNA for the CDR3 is TGTGCCAGCAGTTGGGAGGTTGGCACTGAAGCTTTCTGT. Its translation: CASSWEVGTEAFC.

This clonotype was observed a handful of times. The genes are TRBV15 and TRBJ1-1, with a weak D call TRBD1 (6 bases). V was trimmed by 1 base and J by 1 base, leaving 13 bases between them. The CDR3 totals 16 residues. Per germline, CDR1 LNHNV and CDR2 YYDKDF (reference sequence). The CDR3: CATSRGRTERNTEAFF. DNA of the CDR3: TGTGCCACCAGCAGAGGTCGGACAGAAAGGAACACTGAAGCTTTCTTT. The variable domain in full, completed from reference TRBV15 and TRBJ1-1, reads DAMVIQNPRYQVTQFGKPVTLSCSQTLNHNVMYWYQQKSSQAPKLLFHYYDKDFNNEADTPDNFQSRRPNTSFCFLDIRSPGLGDTAMYLCATSRGRTERNTEAFFGQGTRLTVV.

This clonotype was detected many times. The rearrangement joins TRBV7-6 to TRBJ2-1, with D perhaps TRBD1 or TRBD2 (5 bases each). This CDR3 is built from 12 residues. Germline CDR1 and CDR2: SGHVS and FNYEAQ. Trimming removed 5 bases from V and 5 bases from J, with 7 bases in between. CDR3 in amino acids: CASSRGDNEQFF. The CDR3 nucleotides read TGTGCCAGCAGCCGGGGCGACAATGAGCAGTTCTTC.

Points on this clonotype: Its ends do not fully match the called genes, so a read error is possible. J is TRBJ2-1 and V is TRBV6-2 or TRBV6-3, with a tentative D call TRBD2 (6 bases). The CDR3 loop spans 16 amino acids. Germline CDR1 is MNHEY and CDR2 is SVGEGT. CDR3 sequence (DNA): TGTGCCAGCAGTTACATGGAGGGCCTCTCCTACAAGGAGCAGTTCTTC. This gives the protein CASSYMEGLSYKEQFF.